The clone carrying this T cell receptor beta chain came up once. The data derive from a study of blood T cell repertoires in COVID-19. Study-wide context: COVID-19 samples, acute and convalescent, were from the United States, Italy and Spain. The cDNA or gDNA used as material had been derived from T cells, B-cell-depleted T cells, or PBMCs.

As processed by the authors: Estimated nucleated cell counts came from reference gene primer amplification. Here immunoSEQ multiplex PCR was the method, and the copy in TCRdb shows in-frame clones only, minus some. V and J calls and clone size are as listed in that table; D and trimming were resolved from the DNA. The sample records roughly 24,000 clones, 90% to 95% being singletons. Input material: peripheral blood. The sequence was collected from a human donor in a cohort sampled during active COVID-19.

The CDR3 here is CASSQDRGLGTEAFF. The CDR3 nucleotides read TGCGCCAGCAGCCAAGATAGGGGACTGGGCACTGAAGCTTTCTTT. The rearrangement links TRBV4-3 to TRBJ1-1, with a possible D match to TRBD1 (5 bases). Germline lookup yields CDR1 LGHNA and CDR2 YSLEER. V was clipped by 0 bases and J by 4 bases, with 12 bases between them. The CDR3 consists of 15 residues.